This T cell receptor beta chain is from a study of T cells in localized non-small cell lung cancer. Findings of the study overall: Patients showing higher blood T cell density tended to see longer overall survival. In adjacent lung appeared a median around 59 of the top 100 tumor clones.

Sequencing was performed with immunoSEQ multiplex PCR; in TCRdb, only in-frame clones are kept and a portion is missing. The data show about 26,000 clones, over 75% seen once. This clone was detected a few times. Its antigen is still unknown. Here the sequenced sample was peripheral blood, taken before any cancer treatment. The sequence came from a man aged 40 to 75 with stage III squamous cell lung carcinoma.

The CDR3: CASSYGQGIFTEAFF. The CDR3 coding sequence is TGTGCCAGCAGTTACGGACAGGGCATATTCACTGAAGCTTTCTTT. V and J are TRBV6-5 and TRBJ1-1, with 8 nucleotides matching TRBD1. The germline CDR1 and CDR2 sequences are MNHEY and SVGAGI. The V and J ends lost 2 bases and 4 bases, in that order; junction bases with no gene match: 6. The CDR3 length is 15 residues.